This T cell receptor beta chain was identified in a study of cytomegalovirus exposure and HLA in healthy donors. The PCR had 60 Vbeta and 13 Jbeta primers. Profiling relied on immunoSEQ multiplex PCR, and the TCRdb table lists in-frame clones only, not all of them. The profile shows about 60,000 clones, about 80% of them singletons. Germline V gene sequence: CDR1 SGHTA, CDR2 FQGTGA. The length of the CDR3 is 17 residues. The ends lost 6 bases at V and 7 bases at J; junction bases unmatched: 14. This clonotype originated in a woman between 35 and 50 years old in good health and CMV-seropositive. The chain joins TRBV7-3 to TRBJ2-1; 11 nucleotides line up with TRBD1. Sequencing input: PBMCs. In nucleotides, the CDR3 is TGTGCCAGCAGTGACATCGGCGGGACAGGGGGAAGAAATGAGCAGTTCTTC. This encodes CASSDIGGTGGRNEQFF.